Below, one T cell receptor (beta chain) is given with its context. Its antigen is unknown. These data belong to a study of shared clonotypes between healthy human individuals. Across the study: Contributing individuals were two females and three males aged 18 to 49. Each donor contributed plates that comprised three CD4 naive, three CD4 memory, two CD8 naive and one CD8 memory.

Study observations and caveats: Clonotypes which were not shared had lower generation probabilities than clonotypes that all four donors shared.

This CDR3 is 15 amino acids long. J gave up 5 bases and V 0 bases, and 2 bases lay outside the gene matches. The germline V gene has CDR1 ENHRY and CDR2 SYGVKD. Sorted subsets were amplified in replicate PCRs using around 220 ng DNA, around 30,000 T cell genomes. Profiling relied on immunoSEQ multiplex PCR, and the TCRdb table lists in-frame clones only, not all of them. This table holds 2 million to 2.5 million clones, over 85% found once. Sequencing was done on a sample of naive CD4+ T cells from PBMCs. Subset meaning: CD45RA+ positively selected. This sequence originates from a man between 18 and 35 years old in good health. Some clones in this sample may be carry-over from other donors' samples. The chain uses TRBV10-3 and TRBJ2-1; 9 bases align to TRBD2. The CDR3 sequence is CAISESLAGHNEQFF. The CDR3 region has the DNA TGTGCCATCAGTGAGTCTCTAGCGGGACACAATGAGCAGTTCTTC.